This T cell receptor (beta chain) was recovered during a study of blood T cell repertoires in COVID-19. The cohort comprised adults aged about 18 to 100 years residing in some 24 US areas. Germline V gives CDR1 MNHEY, CDR2 SMNVEV (reference sequence). V gave up 1 base and J gave up 16 bases; unmatched junction bases: 12. The CDR3 contains 14 residues. Sequencing was performed with immunoSEQ multiplex PCR; in TCRdb, only in-frame clones are kept and a portion is missing. The data hold about 160,000 clones, with 80% observed a single time. The V and J genes are TRBV27 and TRBJ1-5; the match to TRBD1 covers 8 bases. Sequencing was carried out using PBMCs or T cells enriched from blood (not recorded which). The TCR comes from a man aged 35 to 55 who had recovered from COVID-19. The CDR3 DNA reads TGTGCCAGCAGTTTATGGAACGGACAGGGAAATAAACATTTT. Translating it yields CASSLWNGQGNKHF.